This T cell receptor (beta chain) was documented in a study of HIV-infected patients and healthy controls. Whole blood was used without fractionation, so all unsorted peripheral T cells were included. cDNA was made from approximately 0.55 ug RNA using alpha and beta constant primers. Alpha and beta chain libraries were made separately by chain-specific third strand synthesis with multiplexing indices. Each CDR3 protein is one row after TCRdb ran MiXCR on the 5' RACE reads. Among approximately 17,000 distinct CDR3 sequences listed, 9% to 9.5% were seen once. V was pared by 5 bases and J by 6 bases, with 17 bases between. The germline V gene encodes CDR1 SGHNT and CDR2 YYREEE (reference sequence). The CDR3 loop spans 14 amino acids. Only a few counts were recorded for this clonotype.

Sequencing was carried out using blood. V and J are TRBV5-4 and TRBJ1-2; tentatively, D is TRBD1 (6 bases). The source of this sequence is an adult in good health. CDR3 DNA sequence: TGTGCCAGCAGTAGGGGCGGGGGGCGTGATGGCTACACCTTC. This codes for CASSRGGGRDGYTF.